The 16 T cell receptor beta chains below were found in one sample sequenced in a study of blood T cell repertoires in COVID-19. Here immunoSEQ multiplex PCR was the method, and the copy in TCRdb shows in-frame clones only, minus some. The data hold about 190,000 clones, with about 91% observed a single time. The sequencing input was peripheral blood. These TCRs come from a woman under 40 with acute or convalescent COVID-19.

CDR3 loop: CASSLNRGVAGYTF. As DNA, the CDR3 is TGTGCCAGCAGCTTGAACAGGGGAGTCGCTGGCTACACCTTC. The V call is TRBV5-4, the J call TRBJ1-2, with 7 positions matching TRBD1. Germline V gene lookup returns CDR1 SGHNT and CDR2 YYREEE (reference sequence). The CDR3 runs to 14 residues. Trimming took 1 base from V and 7 from J; bases not matched to a gene: 7. The variable domain in full, with the rest retrieved from reference TRBV5-4 and TRBJ1-2, is ETGVTQSPTHLIKTRGQQVTLRCSSQSGHNTVSWYQQALGQGPQFIFQYYREEENGRGNFPPRFSGLQFPNYSSELNVNALELDDSALYLCASSLNRGVAGYTFGSGTRLTVV.

The J gene is TRBJ2-1, the V gene TRBV7-2; no clear D. Germline CDR1 and CDR2: SGHTA and FQGNSA. The V and J ends lost 0 bases and 2 bases respectively, with 11 bases between them. The CDR3 covers 16 residues. The CDR3 DNA sequence: TGTGCCAGCAGCTTAGCACGAGTGAATCCCTACAATGAGCAGTTCTTC. Protein sequence: CASSLARVNPYNEQFF.

This chain connects TRBV13 to TRBJ1-3, with unresolved D. The germline CDR1 and CDR2 sequences are PRHDT and FYEKMQ (reference sequence). V was shortened by 3 bases and J by 0 bases, with 9 bases between the two germline ends. The CDR3 extends over 15 amino acids. Written as DNA, the CDR3 is TGTGCCAGCAGCTTTTCAACCTACTCTGGAAACACCATATATTTT. Residues: CASSFSTYSGNTIYF.

The table lists this clone with a count of one. The CDR3 protein is CASLRVSNQPQHF. The DNA for the CDR3 is TGTGCCAGCCTCCGGGTAAGCAATCAGCCCCAGCATTTT. V gene TRBV6-5 combines with J gene TRBJ1-5; D is undetermined. This CDR3 region has 13 residues. CDR1 is MNHEY and CDR2 is SVGAGI in the germline V gene. Trimming took off 8 bases at V and 1 base at J, with 9 bases between the two ends.

V usage is TRBV30 and J usage is TRBJ1-2, with 7 bases lining up with TRBD1. Unmatched junction bases numbered 3, after V lost 2 bases and J lost 9 bases. CDR1 GTSNPN and CDR2 SVGIG come from the germline V gene (reference sequence). The CDR3 runs 11 residues. Written as DNA, the CDR3 is TGTGCCTGGAGTCACAGGGGAAGCTACACCTTC. Its translation: CAWSHRGSYTF.

The rearrangement joins TRBV12-3 or TRBV12-4 to TRBJ2-7, with D possibly matching TRBD2 (6 bases). The CDR3 is made up of 11 amino acids. Trimming stripped 4 bases from V and 5 bases from J, with 6 bases between. CDR3 sequence reads: CASSWGDEQYF. DNA for the CDR3: TGTGCCAGCAGTTGGGGGGACGAGCAGTACTTC.

V and J are TRBV7-6 and TRBJ1-4, with a possible D match to TRBD1 (5 bases). Deletions cut 1 base from V and 6 bases from J, with 12 bases between. This CDR3 is built from 15 residues. Germline lookup yields CDR1 SGHVS and CDR2 FNYEAQ. The CDR3 spells CASSLVNQGYEKLFF. In nucleotides, the CDR3 is TGTGCCAGCAGCTTAGTTAACCAGGGTTATGAAAAACTGTTTTTT.

This rearrangement joins TRBV19 to TRBJ1-1; TRBD1 agrees at 10 bases. This CDR3 contains 16 residues. Trimming took 1 base from V and 9 from J; bases not matched to a gene: 11. Germline-derived CDR1 and CDR2 are LNHDA and SQIVND (reference sequence). CDR3 protein: CASSIGDRGWEHKAFF. CDR3 DNA sequence: TGTGCCAGTAGTATAGGGGACAGGGGATGGGAACACAAAGCTTTCTTT.

This clone turned up a few times. This chain joins TRBV7-9 and TRBJ2-1; D gene uncertain. Germline V gene sequence: CDR1 SEHNR, CDR2 FQNEAQ (reference sequence). The V end was cut by 5 bases, the J end by 0 bases, with 11 bases between. The CDR3 is 15 amino acids. The CDR3 sequence: CASSPYFNSYNEQFF. CDR3 DNA: TGTGCCAGCAGCCCGTATTTTAACTCCTACAATGAGCAGTTCTTC.

The chain has TRBV15 and TRBJ2-2; 8 bases align to TRBD2. Germline loops: CDR1 LNHNV, CDR2 YYDKDF (reference sequence). The ends lost 1 base at V and 5 bases at J; junction bases unmatched: 3. The CDR3 totals 15 residues. The CDR3 region is CATSRGLAPTGELFF. In DNA, the CDR3 is TGTGCCACCAGCAGAGGACTAGCGCCTACCGGGGAGCTGTTTTTT.

This chain joins TRBV11-2 and TRBJ2-1; possibly TRBD2 for D (6 bases). The V gene's germline CDR1 is SGHAT and CDR2 FQNNGV. The V end lost 5 bases, the J end lost 0 bases, and 17 bases lay between the germline ends. The CDR3 loop spans 17 amino acids. In DNA form, the CDR3 reads TGTGCCAGCAGCCGCCTACTTGCGGGACCCTCCTACAATGAGCAGTTCTTC. Translated, it gives CASSRLLAGPSYNEQFF.

This clone was recorded once. V and J are TRBV21-1 and TRBJ2-1; no DNA check was done on the table's D call, TRBD1. TRBV21-1 is a pseudogene segment. The CDR3 extends over 11 amino acids. CDR3 residues: CARTGGVRQFF. The DNA of the CDR3 is TGTGCCCGCACAGGGGGCGTAAGACAGTTCTTC.

In this sample, this clone turned up a few times. The chain is built from TRBV20-1 and TRBJ1-2; D is unresolved. The CDR3 contains 11 residues. Germline V CDR1 and CDR2: DFQATT, SNEGSKA (reference sequence). Trimming left V 3 bases short and J 4 bases short, with 6 bases between. The CDR3 region is CSASRSYGYTF. CDR3 in DNA: TGCAGTGCTAGTAGGAGCTATGGCTACACCTTC.

A word on this clone: The junction departs from germline at one end; a sequencing error may be responsible. V is TRBV4-2 and J is TRBJ2-7; TRBD2 agrees at 11 bases. The CDR3 runs 13 residues. CDR1 and CDR2 (germline): LGHNA, YNFKEQ. The CDR3 spells CASRQGLAGEQYF. In DNA, the CDR3 is TGTGCCAGCAGACAAGGACTAGCGGGCGAGCAGTACTTC.

This sequence joins TRBV9 and TRBJ2-1, with D possibly being TRBD2 (6 bases). The V gene lost 1 base and the J gene lost 4 bases, with 18 bases spanning the gap. CDR3 length: 17 residues. Germline V lookup: CDR1 SGDLS, CDR2 YYNGEE. CDR3 sequence (DNA): TGTGCCAGCAGCGTAAAGGTCGGCCTAGCGCCTTACAATGAGCAGTTCTTC. It specifies CASSVKVGLAPYNEQFF.

This rearrangement joins TRBV27 to TRBJ1-5; D is undetermined. V lost 2 bases and J 7 bases, leaving 6 bases between the germline ends. The CDR3 extends over 12 amino acids. CDR1 and CDR2 (germline): MNHEY, SMNVEV (reference sequence). For the CDR3, the DNA is TGTGCCAGCAGTTTAGAGGGCCAGCCCCAGCATTTT. Its protein product is CASSLEGQPQHF.